Below, 22 T cell receptor beta chains from the same sample are listed, as sequenced in a study of Ad26.COV2.S vaccination and SARS-CoV-2 variants. Assay: immunoSEQ multiplex PCR; the TCRdb copy retains only in-frame clones and omits some. The sample consists of around 450,000 clones, more than 75% of them appearing once. The treatment: about 20 received Ad26.COV2.S at low or high dose, single or two shots; about 5 received placebo; per-sample allocation not given. At day 63 after the first vaccine or placebo injection, samples were drawn. Sequences were derived from peripheral blood, sampled in a trial of Ad26.COV2.S vaccine versus placebo. The origin of the receptors is a person aged 18 to 59 who received the Ad26.COV2.S COVID-19 vaccine or a placebo.

The chain combines TRBV29-1 with TRBJ1-3; D unresolved. Germline CDR1 and CDR2: SQVTM and ANQGSEA. The CDR3 is made up of 14 amino acids. The V and J ends lost 7 bases and 4 bases respectively, with 17 bases between them. CDR3 in amino acids: CSAETLLGGNTIYF. CDR3 nucleotide sequence: TGCAGCGCCGAGACCCTTTTGGGAGGAAACACCATATATTTT.

The J gene is TRBJ2-5, the V gene TRBV28, with 11 bases aligning to TRBD2. V gave up 3 bases and J gave up 5 bases; unmatched junction bases: 5. The CDR3 contains 15 residues. Germline CDR1 is MDHEN and CDR2 is SYDVKM. The CDR3 loop reads CASSFSGGVLETQYF. The DNA for the CDR3 is TGTGCCAGCAGTTTTAGCGGGGGGGTTTTGGAGACCCAGTACTTC.

This clone has just one count. The chain is built from TRBV2 and TRBJ2-1; 8 bases align to TRBD2. In germline, CDR1 is SNHLY, CDR2 FYNNEI. The CDR3 runs 15 residues. The V segment lost 5 bases and the J segment 1 base; nucleotides outside the gene matches: 4. The CDR3 loop is CASSWVAGSYNEQFF. In DNA, the CDR3 is TGTGCCAGCAGTTGGGTAGCGGGGTCCTACAATGAGCAGTTCTTC.

This clone occurred a few times. CDR3 coding DNA: TGTGCCAGCAGTCCAAATGTCTTGGACAATGAGCAGTTCTTC. The encoded protein is CASSPNVLDNEQFF. The chain links TRBV6-2 or TRBV6-3 to TRBJ2-1; unclear D gene. Trimming pared 5 bases from V and 5 bases from J, leaving 13 bases between. Germline CDR1 MNHEY, CDR2 SVGEGT. The CDR3 totals 14 residues.

V and J are TRBV6-5 and TRBJ1-1; D is unclear. Germline CDR1 is MNHEY and CDR2 is SVGAGI. V was clipped by 0 bases and J by 6 bases, with 8 bases between them. This CDR3 contains 13 residues. The CDR3 protein is CASSYSTISEAFF. Here the CDR3 DNA reads TGTGCCAGCAGTTACTCGACTATTTCTGAAGCTTTCTTT.

The gene calls are TRBV3-1 (or the pseudogene TRBV3-2) and TRBJ2-1, with D hard to call. The CDR3 is 14 residues long. Trimming left V 0 bases short and J 3 bases short, with 6 bases between. Per the germline V gene, CDR1 is LGHDT and CDR2 is YNNKEL (reference sequence). The CDR3: CASSQDLGYNEQFF. Written as DNA, the CDR3 is TGTGCCAGCAGCCAAGATCTCGGCTACAATGAGCAGTTCTTC.

This clone has a single count. This chain uses TRBV4-1 with TRBJ2-3; TRBD2 agrees at 9 bases. The CDR3 consists of 15 residues. J gave up 1 base and V 5 bases, and 4 bases lay outside the gene matches. The germline V gene has CDR1 MGHRA and CDR2 YSYEKL. The CDR3 nucleotides are TGCGCCAGCAGCTCAGTAGCGGGGGGCACAGATACGCAGTATTTT. This sequence encodes CASSSVAGGTDTQYF.

The CDR3 loop reads CASSPQTSVSTDTQYF. The CDR3 coding sequence is TGTGCCAGCAGCCCCCAGACTAGCGTTAGCACAGATACGCAGTATTTT. This chain uses TRBV7-3 with TRBJ2-3; 8 nucleotides agree with TRBD2. Trimming at V came to 5 bases and at J to 0 bases, leaving 7 bases not matched to a gene. There are 16 residues in the CDR3. CDR1 and CDR2 from the germline V gene are SGHTA and FQGTGA.

The rearrangement uses TRBV3-1 (or the pseudogene TRBV3-2) and TRBJ1-5; D is possibly TRBD1 (6 bases). Trimming pared 5 bases from V and 4 bases from J, leaving 9 bases between. Per germline, CDR1 LGHDT and CDR2 YNNKEL (reference sequence). The CDR3 is made up of 13 amino acids. CDR3 DNA: TGTGCCAGCAGCAATAGGGGGAATCAGCCCCAGCATTTT. Amino acids: CASSNRGNQPQHF.

The rearrangement uses TRBV7-6 and TRBJ1-4; maybe TRBD1 (5 bases). Germline-derived CDR1 and CDR2 are SGHVS and FNYEAQ. CDR3 length equals 11 residues. The V end was cut by 10 bases, the J end by 6 bases, with 9 bases between. The CDR3: CATGGDEKLFF. The DNA for the CDR3 is TGTGCCACGGGGGGGGATGAAAAACTGTTTTTT. Variable domain in full (rest from reference TRBV7-6 and TRBJ1-4): GAGVSQSPRYKVTKRGQDVALRCDPISGHVSLYWYRQALGQGPEFLTYFNYEAQQDKSGLPNDRFSAERPEGSISTLTIQRTEQRDSAMYRCATGGDEKLFFGSGTQLSVL.

The chain couples TRBV10-3 to TRBJ2-5; D is tentatively TRBD1 or TRBD2 (5 bases each). The CDR3 runs to 15 residues. Germline-derived CDR1 and CDR2 are ENHRY and SYGVKD. V was trimmed by 6 bases and J by 3 bases, leaving 17 bases between them. CDR3 sequence: CAIRGTGTDKETQYF. The CDR3 nucleotides read TGTGCCATCAGGGGAACCGGGACGGATAAAGAGACCCAGTACTTC.

The genes are TRBV7-7 and TRBJ2-5; D perhaps matches TRBD2 (5 bases). Trimming removed 1 base at V and 1 base at J, with 10 bases between. CDR1 is SSHAT and CDR2 is FNYEAQ in the germline V gene (reference sequence). This CDR3 has 15 residues. This CDR3 reads CASSLGAGVQETQYF. In nucleotides, the CDR3 is TGTGCCAGCAGCTTAGGCGCGGGCGTCCAAGAGACCCAGTACTTC.

This clone was found once. V usage is TRBV6-5 and J usage is TRBJ2-2; D gene ambiguous. Looked up from germline, CDR1 is MNHEY and CDR2 is SVGAGI. The CDR3 loop spans 14 amino acids. V lost 5 bases and J lost 0, with 7 bases in between. The DNA of the CDR3 is TGTGCCAGCAGTCGGTCCGCGAACACCGGGGAGCTGTTTTTT. Its translation: CASSRSANTGELFF.

This clone showed up just a few times. The rearrangement links TRBV2 to TRBJ1-3; TRBD1 might be the D (5 bases). V lost 7 bases and J 0 bases, leaving 16 bases between the germline ends. CDR3 length: 16 amino acids. The germline V gene has CDR1 SNHLY and CDR2 FYNNEI. The CDR3 loop reads CASTPRAGYSGNTIYF. The DNA of the CDR3 is TGTGCCAGCACCCCCCGTGCAGGGTACTCTGGAAACACCATATATTTT.

The chain has TRBV4-1 and TRBJ2-7; D possibly corresponds to TRBD1 (5 bases). The V end lost 1 base, the J end lost 3 bases, and 10 bases lay between the germline ends. There are 14 residues in the CDR3. Germline CDR1 is MGHRA and CDR2 is YSYEKL. The CDR3 DNA is TGCGCCAGCAGCCAAGGGACAATGGGCTACGAGCAGTACTTC. Translation gives CASSQGTMGYEQYF.

The V call is TRBV27, the J call TRBJ2-7; possibly TRBD2 for D (7 bases). The CDR3 totals 15 residues. Germline loops: CDR1 MNHEY, CDR2 SMNVEV (reference sequence). V lost 3 bases to trimming and J lost 0 bases, with 12 bases between them. The CDR3 DNA reads as TGTGCCAGCAGTTTGGCGGGGGACATCTCCTACGAGCAGTACTTC. As protein: CASSLAGDISYEQYF.

In regard to this clone: The sample has other DNA sequences that encode this CDR3 too. The chain recombines TRBV10-1 with TRBJ2-5; D might be TRBD1 or TRBD2, each matching 5 bases. Per germline, CDR1 WNHNN and CDR2 SYGVQD (reference sequence). The V and J ends lost 0 bases and 5 bases respectively, with 13 bases between them. CDR3 size: 15 residues. The CDR3 loop is CASSESPPGRETQYF. The CDR3, as DNA: TGCGCCAGCAGTGAGTCCCCCCCGGGGCGGGAGACCCAGTACTTC.

The V call is TRBV5-4, the J call TRBJ2-7; D is possibly TRBD2 (6 bases). The germline V gene encodes CDR1 SGHNT and CDR2 YYREEE (reference sequence). Trimming took 2 bases from V and 5 from J, leaving 17 bases between them. This CDR3 contains 15 residues. The CDR3 region has the DNA TGTGCCAGCAGCTTTTTCCGGGCCGGAGGGGACGAGCAGTACTTC. It codes for CASSFFRAGGDEQYF.

The chain joins TRBV6-9 to TRBJ2-7; TRBD1 matches at 7 bases. With 10 bases clipped from V and 6 bases from J, the junction kept 9 bases outside the gene matches. Germline CDR1 MNHGY, CDR2 SVAAGI. The CDR3 consists of 12 residues. The CDR3 region is CATWTGSGEQYF. In nucleotides, the CDR3 is TGTGCCACCTGGACAGGATCGGGCGAGCAGTACTTC.

This chain connects TRBV7-2 to TRBJ1-2; maybe TRBD1 (5 bases). Germline loops: CDR1 SGHTA, CDR2 FQGNSA. The CDR3 contains 15 residues. V lost 5 bases, J lost 1 base, and 14 bases lay in between. CDR3 DNA sequence: TGTGCCAGCAGCCCCCTGGGGCGGAATAACTATGGCTACACCTTC. Its protein product is CASSPLGRNNYGYTF.

The J gene is TRBJ1-2, the V gene TRBV10-3, with no clear D. Germline-derived CDR1 and CDR2 are ENHRY and SYGVKD. The V and J ends lost 7 bases and 2 bases respectively, with 8 bases between them. This CDR3 contains 12 residues. CDR3 bases: TGTGCCATCAAGCCAGACAACTATGGCTACACCTTC. Protein: CAIKPDNYGYTF.

The chain is built from TRBV11-2 and TRBJ2-5; 8 positions agree with TRBD2. CDR3 length: 16 residues. The V gene end was trimmed by 6 bases and the J gene end by 7 bases; junction bases not matched to a gene: 16. CDR1 is SGHAT and CDR2 is FQNNGV in the germline V gene. The CDR3 region is CASSSYLGLDGGTQYF. CDR3 sequence (DNA): TGTGCCAGCAGTTCCTACTTGGGACTAGACGGGGGGACCCAGTACTTC.